The 21 T cell receptor beta chains in this list originate from one sample, sequenced in a study of T-cell reconstitution after alpha-beta-depleted transplantation in children. Researchers prepared the TCRbeta library using unique molecular identifiers, the study reports. In TCRdb, the PCR reads were re-called with MiXCR into one record per CDR3 protein. The data contain some 600,000 distinct CDR3 sequences, 10% to 15% of them singletons. The sequenced sample was PBMCs, mostly from graft donor cells, obtained 360 days after TCRalphabeta/CD19-depleted stem cell transplant. These receptor sequences come from a male patient aged 10 to 17 who had a stem cell transplant for acute myeloid leukemia, so the T cells may come from the graft donor.

The chain is built from TRBV28 and TRBJ1-4, with D hard to call. Germline lookup yields CDR1 MDHEN and CDR2 SYDVKM. The ends were cut back, 6 bases at V and 3 bases at J, with 11 bases in the middle. The CDR3 has 14 residues. CDR3 region: CASSDTLPNEKLFF. CDR3 bases: TGTGCCAGCAGCGACACCCTTCCTAATGAAAAACTGTTTTTT.

CDR3 bases: TGTGCCAGCAGCTTTGGACAGGGGGCGGGAAACACCATATATTTT. This codes for CASSFGQGAGNTIYF. V gene TRBV7-8 combines with J gene TRBJ1-3; 11 bases align to TRBD1. The ends lost 3 bases at V and 4 bases at J; junction bases unmatched: 2. The CDR3 covers 15 residues. Germline CDR1 reads SGHVS; CDR2 reads FQNEAQ. The whole variable domain, remainder taken from reference TRBV7-8 and TRBJ1-3, is GAGVSQSPRYKVAKRGQDVALRCDPISGHVSLFWYQQALGQGPEFLTYFQNEAQLDKSGLPSDRFFAERPEGSVSTLKIQRTQQEDSAVYLCASSFGQGAGNTIYFGEGSWLTVV.

The chain uses TRBV6-2 or TRBV6-3 and TRBJ2-7, with 7 bases lining up with TRBD2. Germline assignment: CDR1 MNHEY and CDR2 SVGEGT. V gave up 3 bases and J gave up 4 bases; unmatched junction bases: 12. CDR3 length equals 16 residues. The CDR3 is CASSYRGGRMEYEQYF. Here the CDR3 DNA reads TGTGCCAGCAGTTATCGGGGAGGGAGGATGGAGTACGAGCAGTACTTC.

This clonotype has only a few counts. The chain uses TRBV19 and TRBJ1-2; D is possibly TRBD1 (5 bases). Germline V lookup: CDR1 LNHDA, CDR2 SQIVND (reference sequence). Trimming removed 4 bases at V and 0 bases at J, with 12 bases between. The CDR3 contains 15 residues. The CDR3 region is CASSTRQKTNYGYTF. The DNA for the CDR3 is TGTGCCAGTAGTACCCGACAGAAGACTAACTATGGCTACACCTTC.

This chain links TRBV29-1 with TRBJ2-7; D ambiguous. The V gene lost 6 bases and the J gene lost 7 bases, with 16 bases spanning the gap. This CDR3 comprises 12 residues. CDR1 and CDR2 from the germline V gene are SQVTM and ANQGSEA. The CDR3 nucleotides are TGCAGCGTCGTGGACCGGGCTAGAGAGCAGTACTTC. Protein product: CSVVDRAREQYF.

The genes are TRBV12-5 and TRBJ2-3; the D is unclear. CDR3 length: 14 residues. Germline V gene data show CDR1 as LGHNT and CDR2 as FRNRAP. Trimming shortened V by 1 base and J by 2 bases, and 7 bases separated the two germline ends. CDR3 protein: CASGLDLPTDTQYF. As DNA, the CDR3 is TGTGCTAGTGGTTTGGATCTTCCCACAGATACGCAGTATTTT.

This clonotype has just a few counts. The chain employs TRBV9 and TRBJ2-7, with 9 bases matching TRBD2. J gave up 3 bases and V 4 bases, and 14 bases lay outside the gene matches. Germline CDR1 SGDLS, CDR2 YYNGEE. The CDR3 runs 17 residues. The CDR3 DNA reads as TGTGCCAGCAGCCTCGGGAGTAGCGGGAGCACGGGCTACGAGCAGTACTTC. Its protein is CASSLGSSGSTGYEQYF.

This clonotype was seen at least ten times. This chain connects TRBV29-1 to TRBJ2-1, with D uncertain. Trimming left V 4 bases short and J 4 bases short, with 2 bases between. The CDR3 extends over 10 amino acids. Germline CDR1 reads SQVTM; CDR2 reads ANQGSEA. CDR3: CSVVYNEQFF. In DNA, the CDR3 is TGCAGCGTTGTATACAATGAGCAGTTCTTC.

The V gene is TRBV24-1, the J gene TRBJ2-7; 9 bases match TRBD1. V gave up 3 bases and J gave up 5 bases; unmatched junction bases: 7. The germline V gene has CDR1 KGHDR and CDR2 SFDVKD. CDR3 size: 15 residues. The CDR3 protein is CATSDPRQGGHEQYF. The CDR3 DNA reads TGTGCCACCAGTGATCCCCGACAGGGGGGCCACGAGCAGTACTTC.

This clonotype was counted only a few times. J is TRBJ2-7 and V is TRBV20-1, with D perhaps matching TRBD2 (6 bases). The length of the CDR3 is 16 residues. V was clipped by 6 bases and J by 4 bases, with 25 bases between them. CDR1 is DFQATT, CDR2 SNEGSKA, per germline (reference sequence). CDR3 nucleotides: TGCAGTGCGTCACCTATAATGGGGACGCGGGGATACGAGCAGTACTTC. Its protein product is CSASPIMGTRGYEQYF.

Points on this clonotype: A read error is possible here, since a much larger clone lies one base away. The V and J genes are TRBV7-3 and TRBJ2-1, with D uncertain. CDR3 length: 17 amino acids. CDR1 is SGHTA and CDR2 is FQGTGA in the germline V gene. The V and J ends lost 3 bases and 0 bases respectively, with 15 bases between them. CDR3 nucleotides: TGTGCCAGCAGCTTGACCCTAGGGTTTAGCTCCTACAATGAGCAGTTCTTC. Translated: CASSLTLGFSSYNEQFF.

The V and J genes are TRBV6-1 and TRBJ2-7; the match to TRBD2 covers 7 bases. The CDR3 runs to 13 residues. Per germline, CDR1 MNHNS and CDR2 SASEGT. V shed 6 bases and J 12 bases; nucleotides not matched to a gene: 14. CDR3 amino acids: CASSRGVTSRRYF. In DNA, the CDR3 is TGTGCCAGCAGCCGGGGGGTAACTTCCAGGCGGTACTTC.

This clonotype was recorded at least ten times. This chain joins TRBV25-1 and TRBJ1-1; the D is unclear. Germline values: CDR1 MGHDK, CDR2 SYGVNS. The V gene lost 2 bases and the J gene lost 5 bases, with 9 bases spanning the gap. The CDR3 loop spans 13 amino acids. The CDR3 DNA reads TGTGCCAGCAGTGAAAGGTTGGCGACTGAAGCTTTCTTT. It is translated as CASSERLATEAFF.

A few counts support this clonotype. This chain joins TRBV6-2 or TRBV6-3 and TRBJ2-7, with 8 bases matching TRBD2. The CDR3 is 18 residues long. V was pared by 0 bases and J by 8 bases, with 18 bases of the junction left unmatched. Germline CDR1 MNHEY, CDR2 SVGEGT. In DNA, the CDR3 is TGTGCCAGCAGTTACTCTGGCAGCCCCGGACTAGCACCAAGCAAGCAGTACTTC. This codes for CASSYSGSPGLAPSKQYF.

The CDR3 here is CASSVRDRADEQYF. For the CDR3, the DNA is TGTGCCAGCAGCGTCCGGGACAGGGCCGACGAGCAGTACTTC. V usage is TRBV7-9 and J usage is TRBJ2-7; 9 nucleotides line up with TRBD1. With V trimmed by 5 bases and J by 5 bases, 7 bases remained unmatched. The CDR3 totals 14 residues. The V gene's germline CDR1 is SEHNR and CDR2 FQNEAQ (reference sequence).

The rearrangement links TRBV7-3 to TRBJ2-5, with TRBD1 matching over 8 bases. CDR1 SGHTA and CDR2 FQGTGA come from the germline V gene. This CDR3 is 17 amino acids long. Trimming cost V 4 bases and J 5 bases; bases outside gene matches: 15. The CDR3 reads CASSSQHLQGAGETQYF. The CDR3 region has the DNA TGTGCCAGCAGCTCCCAGCACCTTCAGGGGGCGGGGGAGACCCAGTACTTC.

Turning to this clonotype: Since a much larger clone is just one base distant, this may be a read error. V gene TRBV29-1 combines with J gene TRBJ2-7; perhaps TRBD2 as D (6 bases). V gave up 2 bases and J gave up 2 bases, with 13 bases separating them. Germline CDR1 SQVTM, CDR2 ANQGSEA. The CDR3 spans 14 residues. CDR3 in amino acids: CSVEITGATYEQYF. Here the CDR3 DNA reads TGCAGCGTTGAAATAACGGGAGCCACCTACGAGCAGTACTTC.

In its sample, this clonotype was seen many times. This chain joins TRBV28 and TRBJ2-7; a weak D match, TRBD2 (5 bases). With 2 bases removed from V and 0 bases from J, the gap between germline ends came to 14 bases. Germline values: CDR1 MDHEN, CDR2 SYDVKM. This CDR3 is built from 16 residues. The CDR3 DNA follows: TGTGCCAGCAGTTTACCGGGGTCCTGGGTCTCCTACGAGCAGTACTTC. It translates to CASSLPGSWVSYEQYF.

This clonotype has just a few counts. The gene calls are TRBV5-1 and TRBJ2-1; 8 positions agree with TRBD2. Germline values: CDR1 SGHRS, CDR2 YFSETQ. The CDR3 is made up of 17 amino acids. J was trimmed by 4 bases and V by 0 bases; bases with no gene match: 9. CDR3 in DNA: TGCGCCAGCAGCTTGGTCCTCGGGAGGGACATTTACAATGAGCAGTTCTTC. It is translated as CASSLVLGRDIYNEQFF.

The table lists this clonotype with a few counts. The J gene is TRBJ2-2, the V gene TRBV7-3; TRBD2 agrees at 8 bases. Germline trimming cut 2 bases from V and 5 bases from J; bases unmatched to any gene: 10. CDR3 length: 17 amino acids. Germline values: CDR1 SGHTA, CDR2 FQGTGA. The CDR3 protein is CASSLGAGTRITGELFF. The DNA for the CDR3 is TGTGCCAGCAGCTTAGGGGCCGGGACTAGGATTACCGGGGAGCTGTTTTTT.

There are a few counts of this clonotype. This chain links TRBV4-3 with TRBJ2-5; 7 bases line up with TRBD2. The CDR3 spans 15 residues. CDR1 LGHNA and CDR2 YSLEER come from the germline V gene. V lost 2 bases, J lost 5 bases, and 8 bases stayed unmatched. CDR3 sequence (DNA): TGCGCCAGCAGCCAATTTAGGGAGGGATCGGAGACCCAGTACTTC. This encodes CASSQFREGSETQYF.